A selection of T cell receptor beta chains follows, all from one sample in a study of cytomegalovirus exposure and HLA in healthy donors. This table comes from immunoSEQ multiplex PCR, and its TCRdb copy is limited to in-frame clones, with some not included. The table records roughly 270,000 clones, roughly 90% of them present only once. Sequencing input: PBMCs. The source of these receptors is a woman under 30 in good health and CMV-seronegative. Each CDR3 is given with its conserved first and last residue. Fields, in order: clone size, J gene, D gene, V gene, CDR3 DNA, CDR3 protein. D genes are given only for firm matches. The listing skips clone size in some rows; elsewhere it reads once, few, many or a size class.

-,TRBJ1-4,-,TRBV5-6,TGTGCCAGCAGCCCAATGGGGGCCGGCGCAAATGAAAAACTGTTTTTT,CASSPMGAGANEKLFF
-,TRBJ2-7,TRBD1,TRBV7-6,TGTGCCAGCAGCTTAGCCCCCGGGACAGGGGCACGCGAGCAGTACTTC,CASSLAPGTGAREQYF
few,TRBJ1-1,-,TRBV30,TGTGCCTGGGGCAGGGGCAACACTGAAGCTTTCTTT,CAWGRGNTEAFF
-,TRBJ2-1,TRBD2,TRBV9,TGTGCCAGCAGCGTATCTAGCGGAAATTCCATATGGTACAATGAGCAGTTCTTC,CASSVSSGNSIWYNEQFF
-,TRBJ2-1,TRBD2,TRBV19,TGTGCCAGTAGTATAGTAGGACTAGCGGCCTACAATGAGCAGTTCTTC,CASSIVGLAAYNEQFF
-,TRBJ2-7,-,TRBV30,TGTGCCTGGCGGGTCTATGGGGAGCAGTACTTC,CAWRVYGEQYF
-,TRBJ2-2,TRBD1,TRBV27,TGTGCCAGCAGTTCCCCACGACAGGGGACCACCGGGGAGCTGTTTTTT,CASSSPRQGTTGELFF
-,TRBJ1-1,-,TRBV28,TGTGCCAGCAGCCCTCACACTGAAGCTTTCTTT,CASSPHTEAFF
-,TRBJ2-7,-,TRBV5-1,TGCGCCAGCAGCTGGGCGGGATCTCGAAGCTCCTACGAGCAGTACTTC,CASSWAGSRSSYEQYF
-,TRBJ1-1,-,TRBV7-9,TGTGCCAGCAGCCCTAGGGAGGGCTCCTACCCCGGAGCTTTCTTT,CASSPREGSYPGAFF
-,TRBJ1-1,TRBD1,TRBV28,TGTGCCAGCAGACAGGGGAGTCTTGAAGCTTTCTTT,CASRQGSLEAFF
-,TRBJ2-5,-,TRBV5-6,TGTGCCAGCAGCTCGGACAGAAACGTCGAGCGGCAAGAGACCCAGTACTTC,CASSSDRNVERQETQYF
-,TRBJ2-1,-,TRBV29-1,TGCAGCGTTGATCTGGTAGTTGGCAATGAGCAGTTCTTC,CSVDLVVGNEQFF
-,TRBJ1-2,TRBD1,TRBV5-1,TGCGCCAGCAGTTTCAAGGGGGCTCCAGACACAACTAGTGGCTACACCTTC,CASSFKGAPDTTSGYTF
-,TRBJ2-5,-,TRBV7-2,TGTGCCAGCAGCCATGGGAGGTACCAAGAGACCCAGTACTTC,CASSHGRYQETQYF
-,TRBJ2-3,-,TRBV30,TGTGCCTGGAGTGTTGCCGACAGACCCACAGATACGCAGTATTTT,CAWSVADRPTDTQYF
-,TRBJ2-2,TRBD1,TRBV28,TGTGCCAGCGAAGGGACTCAGGGGGCCACCGGGGAGCTGTTTTTT,CASEGTQGATGELFF
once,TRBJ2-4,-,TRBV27,TGTGCCAGCAGTTTATCCTCCTCCTTAGCCAAAAACATTCAGTACTTC,CASSLSSSLAKNIQYF
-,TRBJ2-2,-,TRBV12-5,TGTGCTAGTGGTTTGGGTAGCGGAATACAAAACGCGAACACCGGGGAGCTGTTTTTT,CASGLGSGIQNANTGELFF
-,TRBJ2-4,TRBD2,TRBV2,TGTGCCAGCAGGACAGAGACTAGCGGCCCTCGCACCGAGATAGCCAAAAACATTCAGTACTTC,CASRTETSGPRTEIAKNIQYF
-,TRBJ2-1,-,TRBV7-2,TGTGCCAGCAGCTTAGCTACAGGGTACAATGAGCAGTTCTTC,CASSLATGYNEQFF
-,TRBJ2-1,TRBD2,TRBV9,TGTGCCAGCAGCGCGGGACTATCCCAGAATGAGCAGTTCTTC,CASSAGLSQNEQFF
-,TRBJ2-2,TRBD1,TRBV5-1,TGCGCCAGCAGATGGGACAGGGGAACGGGGGAGCTGTTTTTT,CASRWDRGTGELFF
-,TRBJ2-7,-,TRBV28,TGTGCCAGCAGTTTCCCTAGTTCCGAGCAGTACTTC,CASSFPSSEQYF
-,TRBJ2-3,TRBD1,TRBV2,TGTGCCAGCAGCGAGGGACAGGGGCCAGATACGCAGTATTTT,CASSEGQGPDTQYF
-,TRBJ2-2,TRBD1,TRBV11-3,TGTGCCAGCAGCTTAGGAGACAGGGATAGAACCGGGGAGCTGTTTTTT,CASSLGDRDRTGELFF
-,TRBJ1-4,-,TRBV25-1,TGTGCCAGCACCCCCAGGGGCGTAGGGGAAAAACTGTTTTTT,CASTPRGVGEKLFF